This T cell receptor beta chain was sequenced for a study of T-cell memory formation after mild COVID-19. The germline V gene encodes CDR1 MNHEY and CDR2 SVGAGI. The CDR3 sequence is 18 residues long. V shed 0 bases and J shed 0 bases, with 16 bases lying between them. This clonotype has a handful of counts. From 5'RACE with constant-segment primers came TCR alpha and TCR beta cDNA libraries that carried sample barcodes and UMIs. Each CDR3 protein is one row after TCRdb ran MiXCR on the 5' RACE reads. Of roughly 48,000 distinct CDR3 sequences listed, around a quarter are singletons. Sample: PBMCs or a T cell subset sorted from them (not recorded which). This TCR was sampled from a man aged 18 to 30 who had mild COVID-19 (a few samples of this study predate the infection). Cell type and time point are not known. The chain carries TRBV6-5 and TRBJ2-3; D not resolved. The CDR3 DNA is TGTGCCAGCAGTTACTCGATACACGCTGGGCGTAGCACAGATACGCAGTATTTT. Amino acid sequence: CASSYSIHAGRSTDTQYF.